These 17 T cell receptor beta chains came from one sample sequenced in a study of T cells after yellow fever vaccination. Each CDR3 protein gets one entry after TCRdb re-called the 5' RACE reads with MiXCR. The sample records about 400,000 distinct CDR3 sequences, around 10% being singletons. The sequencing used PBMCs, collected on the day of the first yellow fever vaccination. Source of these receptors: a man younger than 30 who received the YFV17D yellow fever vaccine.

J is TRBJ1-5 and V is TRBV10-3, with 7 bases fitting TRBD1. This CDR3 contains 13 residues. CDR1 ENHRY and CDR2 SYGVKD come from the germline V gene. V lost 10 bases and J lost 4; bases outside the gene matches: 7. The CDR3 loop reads CASTGDSNQPQHF. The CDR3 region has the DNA TGTGCCAGCACAGGGGATTCTAATCAGCCCCAGCATTTT.

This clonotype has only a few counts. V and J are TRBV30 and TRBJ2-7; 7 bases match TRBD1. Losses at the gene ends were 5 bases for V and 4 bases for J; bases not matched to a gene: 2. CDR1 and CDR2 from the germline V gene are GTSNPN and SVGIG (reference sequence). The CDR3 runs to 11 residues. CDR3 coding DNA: TGTGCCTGGGGGGGACAGTACGAGCAGTACTTC. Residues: CAWGGQYEQYF.

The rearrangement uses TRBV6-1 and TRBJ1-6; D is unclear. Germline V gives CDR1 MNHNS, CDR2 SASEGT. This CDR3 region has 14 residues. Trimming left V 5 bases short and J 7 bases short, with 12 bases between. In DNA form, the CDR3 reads TGTGCCAGCAGTCAACGGACTGGGAATTCACCCCTCCACTTT. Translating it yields CASSQRTGNSPLHF.

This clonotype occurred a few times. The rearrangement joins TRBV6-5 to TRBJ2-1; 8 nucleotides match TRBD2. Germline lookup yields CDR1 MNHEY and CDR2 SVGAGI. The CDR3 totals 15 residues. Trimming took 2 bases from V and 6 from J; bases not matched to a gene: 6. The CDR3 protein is CASSYAAGGINEQFF. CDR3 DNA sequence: TGTGCCAGCAGTTACGCGGCGGGGGGCATCAATGAGCAGTTCTTC.

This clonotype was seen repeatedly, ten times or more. CDR3 nucleotides: TGCGCCAGCAGCTTGGGACAGGGTAACGAGCAGTACTTC. Protein sequence: CASSLGQGNEQYF. V gene TRBV5-1 combines with J gene TRBJ2-7; 7 nucleotides match TRBD1. V gave up 0 bases and J gave up 5 bases; unmatched junction bases: 2. The CDR3 covers 13 residues. Per germline, CDR1 SGHRS and CDR2 YFSETQ.

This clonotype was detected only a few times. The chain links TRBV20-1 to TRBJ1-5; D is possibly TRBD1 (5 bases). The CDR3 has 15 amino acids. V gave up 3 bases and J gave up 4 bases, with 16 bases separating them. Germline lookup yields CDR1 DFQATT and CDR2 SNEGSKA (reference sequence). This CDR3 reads CSASGQGGLNQPQHF. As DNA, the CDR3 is TGCAGTGCTAGTGGGCAGGGAGGACTAAATCAGCCCCAGCATTTT.

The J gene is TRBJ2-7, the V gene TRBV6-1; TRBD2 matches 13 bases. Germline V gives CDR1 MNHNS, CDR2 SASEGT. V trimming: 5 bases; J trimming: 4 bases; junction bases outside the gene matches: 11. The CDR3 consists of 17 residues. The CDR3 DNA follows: TGTGCCAGCAGTCGGACTAGCGGGGGCGCCAGGGGGTACGAGCAGTACTTC. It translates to CASSRTSGGARGYEQYF.

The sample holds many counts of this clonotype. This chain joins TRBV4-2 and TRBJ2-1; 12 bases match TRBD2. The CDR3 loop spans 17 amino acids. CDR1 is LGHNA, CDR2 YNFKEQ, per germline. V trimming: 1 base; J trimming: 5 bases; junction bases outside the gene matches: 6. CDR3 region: CASSQALLAGGHNEQFF. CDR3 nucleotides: TGTGCCAGCAGCCAAGCCTTACTAGCGGGGGGACACAATGAGCAGTTCTTC.

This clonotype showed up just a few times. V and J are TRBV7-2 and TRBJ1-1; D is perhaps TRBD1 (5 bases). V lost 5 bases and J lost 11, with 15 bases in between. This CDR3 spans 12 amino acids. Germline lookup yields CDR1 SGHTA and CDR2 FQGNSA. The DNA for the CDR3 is TGTGCCAGCAGCCTCCGCGACCGGGGGGCTTTCTTT. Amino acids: CASSLRDRGAFF.

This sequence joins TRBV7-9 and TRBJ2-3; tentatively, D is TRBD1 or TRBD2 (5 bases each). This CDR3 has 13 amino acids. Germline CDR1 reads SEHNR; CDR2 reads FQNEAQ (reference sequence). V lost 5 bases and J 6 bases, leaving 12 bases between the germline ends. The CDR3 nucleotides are TGTGCCAGCAGCCTCTGGGGCGGGGATACGCAGTATTTT. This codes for CASSLWGGDTQYF.

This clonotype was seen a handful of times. CDR3 amino acids: CASSQPTVFSPLHF. CDR3 coding DNA: TGCGCCAGCAGTCAGCCGACAGTTTTCTCACCCCTCCACTTT. This chain uses TRBV23-1 with TRBJ1-6; D possibly corresponds to TRBD1 (5 bases). TRBV23-1 is noted as an ORF with a role that remains uncertain. This CDR3 region has 14 residues. Trimming took 3 bases from V and 10 from J, leaving 13 bases between them.

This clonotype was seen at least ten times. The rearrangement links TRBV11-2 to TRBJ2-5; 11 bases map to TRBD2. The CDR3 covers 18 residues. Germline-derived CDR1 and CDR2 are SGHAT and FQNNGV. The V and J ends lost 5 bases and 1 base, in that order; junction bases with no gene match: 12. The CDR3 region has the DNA TGTGCCAGCAGCCCCATGGGGATTAGCGGGGGGGGCCAAGAGACCCAGTACTTC. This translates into CASSPMGISGGGQETQYF.

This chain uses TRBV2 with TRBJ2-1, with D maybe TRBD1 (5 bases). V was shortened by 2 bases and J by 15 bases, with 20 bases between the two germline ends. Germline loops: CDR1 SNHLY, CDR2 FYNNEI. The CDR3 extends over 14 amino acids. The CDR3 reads CASSERGRALFPFF. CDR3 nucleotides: TGTGCCAGCAGTGAAAGGGGCAGGGCCCTATTTCCGTTCTTC.

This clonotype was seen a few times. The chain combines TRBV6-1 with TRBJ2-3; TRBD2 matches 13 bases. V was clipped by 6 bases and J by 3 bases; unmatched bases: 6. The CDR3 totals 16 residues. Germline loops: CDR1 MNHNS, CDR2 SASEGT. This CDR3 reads CASSHTSGGATDTQYF. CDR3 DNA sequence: TGTGCCAGCAGCCACACTAGCGGGGGGGCGACAGATACGCAGTATTTT.

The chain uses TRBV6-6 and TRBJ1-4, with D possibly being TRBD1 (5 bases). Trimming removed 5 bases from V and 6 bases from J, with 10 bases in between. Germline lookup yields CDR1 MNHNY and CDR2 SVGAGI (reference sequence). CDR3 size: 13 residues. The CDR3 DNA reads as TGTGCCAGCAGTACTGACAGTTATGAAAAACTGTTTTTT. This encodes CASSTDSYEKLFF.

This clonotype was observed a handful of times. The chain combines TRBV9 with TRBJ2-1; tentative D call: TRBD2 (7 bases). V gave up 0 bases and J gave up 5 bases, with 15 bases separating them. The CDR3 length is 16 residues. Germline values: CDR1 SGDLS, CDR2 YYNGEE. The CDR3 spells CASSVGRGGPHNEQFF. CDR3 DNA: TGTGCCAGCAGCGTAGGGAGGGGGGGGCCACACAATGAGCAGTTCTTC. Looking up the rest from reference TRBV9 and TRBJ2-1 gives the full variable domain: DSGVTQTPKHLITATGQRVTLRCSPRSGDLSVYWYQQSLDQGLQFLIQYYNGEERAKGNILERFSAQQFPDLHSELNLSSLELGDSALYFCASSVGRGGPHNEQFFGPGTRLTVL.

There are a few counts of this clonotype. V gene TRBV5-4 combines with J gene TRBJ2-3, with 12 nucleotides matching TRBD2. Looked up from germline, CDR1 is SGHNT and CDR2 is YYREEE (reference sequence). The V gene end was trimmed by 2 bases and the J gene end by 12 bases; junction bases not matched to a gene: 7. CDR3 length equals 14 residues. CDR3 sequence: CASSLETSGGPQYF. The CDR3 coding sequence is TGTGCCAGCAGCTTAGAGACTAGCGGGGGACCCCAGTATTTT.